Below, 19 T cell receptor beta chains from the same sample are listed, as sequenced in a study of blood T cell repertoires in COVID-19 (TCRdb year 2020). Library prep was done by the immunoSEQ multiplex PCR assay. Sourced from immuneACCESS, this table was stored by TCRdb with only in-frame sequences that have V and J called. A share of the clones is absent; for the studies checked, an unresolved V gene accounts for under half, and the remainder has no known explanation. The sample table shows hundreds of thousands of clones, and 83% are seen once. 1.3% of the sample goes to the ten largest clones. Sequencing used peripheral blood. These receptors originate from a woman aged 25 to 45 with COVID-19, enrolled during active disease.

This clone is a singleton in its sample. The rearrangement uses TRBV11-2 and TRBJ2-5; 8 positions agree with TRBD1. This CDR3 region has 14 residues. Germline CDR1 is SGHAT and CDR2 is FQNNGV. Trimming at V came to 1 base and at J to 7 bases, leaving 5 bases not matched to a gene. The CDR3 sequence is CASSLGQGFRTQYF. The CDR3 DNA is TGTGCCAGCAGCTTAGGACAGGGGTTCAGGACCCAGTACTTC.

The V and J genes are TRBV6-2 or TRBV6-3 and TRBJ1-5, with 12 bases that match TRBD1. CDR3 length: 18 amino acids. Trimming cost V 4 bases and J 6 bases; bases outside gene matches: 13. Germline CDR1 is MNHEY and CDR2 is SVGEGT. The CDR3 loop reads CASSSIKAGQGAGQPQHF. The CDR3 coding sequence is TGTGCCAGCAGTTCGATAAAAGCGGGACAGGGGGCGGGTCAGCCCCAGCATTTT.

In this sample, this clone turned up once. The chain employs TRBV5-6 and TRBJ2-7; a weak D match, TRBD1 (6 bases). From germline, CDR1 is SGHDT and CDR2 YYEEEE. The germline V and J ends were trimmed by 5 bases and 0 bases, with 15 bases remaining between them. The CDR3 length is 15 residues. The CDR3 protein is CASSSQGHGSYEQYF. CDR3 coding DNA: TGTGCCAGCAGTTCGCAGGGACATGGCTCCTACGAGCAGTACTTC.

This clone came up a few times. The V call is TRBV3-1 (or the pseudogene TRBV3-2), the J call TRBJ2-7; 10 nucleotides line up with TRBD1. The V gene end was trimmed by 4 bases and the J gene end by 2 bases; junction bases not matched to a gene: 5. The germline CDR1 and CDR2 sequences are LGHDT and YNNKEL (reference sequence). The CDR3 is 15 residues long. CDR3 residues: CASSLTGQGTYEQYF. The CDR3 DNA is TGTGCCAGCAGCCTGACGGGACAGGGGACCTACGAGCAGTACTTC.

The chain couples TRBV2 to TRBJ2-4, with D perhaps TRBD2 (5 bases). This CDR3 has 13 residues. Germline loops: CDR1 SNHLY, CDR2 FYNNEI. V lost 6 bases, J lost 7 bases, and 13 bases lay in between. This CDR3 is CASRGLRVNIQYF. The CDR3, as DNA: TGTGCCAGCAGAGGCCTGAGGGTTAACATTCAGTACTTC. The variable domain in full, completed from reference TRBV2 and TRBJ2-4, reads EPEVTQTPSHQVTQMGQEVILRCVPISNHLYFYWYRQILGQKVEFLVSFYNNEISEKSEIFDDQFSVERPDGSNFTLKIRSTKLEDSAMYFCASRGLRVNIQYFGAGTRLSVL.

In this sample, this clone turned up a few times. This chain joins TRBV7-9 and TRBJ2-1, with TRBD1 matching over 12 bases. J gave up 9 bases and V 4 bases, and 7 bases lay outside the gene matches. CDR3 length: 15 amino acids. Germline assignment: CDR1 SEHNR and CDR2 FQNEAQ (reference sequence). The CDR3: CASSSPGTGGVEQFF. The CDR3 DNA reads TGTGCCAGCAGCTCCCCCGGGACAGGGGGCGTTGAGCAGTTCTTC.

The CDR3 spells CASSLWQGKLAASYNEQFF. Here the CDR3 DNA reads TGTGCCAGCAGCTTATGGCAGGGGAAGCTAGCGGCCTCCTACAATGAGCAGTTCTTC. The chain joins TRBV11-2 to TRBJ2-1; D may be TRBD2 (7 bases). The CDR3 loop spans 19 amino acids. V was pared by 2 bases and J by 0 bases, with 20 bases between. Germline lookup yields CDR1 SGHAT and CDR2 FQNNGV.

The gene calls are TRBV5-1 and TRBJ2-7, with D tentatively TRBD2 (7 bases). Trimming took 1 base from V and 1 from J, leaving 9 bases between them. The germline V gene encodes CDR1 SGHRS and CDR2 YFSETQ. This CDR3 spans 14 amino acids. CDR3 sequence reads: CASSLRGGSYEQYF. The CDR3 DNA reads TGCGCCAGCAGCTTGAGGGGGGGATCCTACGAGCAGTACTTC.

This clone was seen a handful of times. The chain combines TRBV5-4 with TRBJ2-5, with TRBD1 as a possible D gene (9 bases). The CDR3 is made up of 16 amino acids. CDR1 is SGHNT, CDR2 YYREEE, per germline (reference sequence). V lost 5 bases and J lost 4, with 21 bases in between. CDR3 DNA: TGTGCCAGCAGACGAGACAGGGGGGCGGGAGGAGAGACCCAGTACTTC. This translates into CASRRDRGAGGETQYF.

The CDR3 DNA reads TGTGCCAGCCACAGTCTTCTAAACTATGGCTACACCTTC. The encoded protein is CASHSLLNYGYTF. This sequence joins TRBV28 and TRBJ1-2; no firm D call. Trimming took 8 bases from V and 2 from J, leaving 12 bases between them. Germline CDR1 MDHEN, CDR2 SYDVKM. The CDR3 extends over 13 amino acids.

Here the CDR3 reads CASSLADNLEQYF. The CDR3 DNA sequence: TGTGCCAGCAGCTTAGCGGACAATCTTGAGCAGTACTTC. The rearrangement uses TRBV7-9 and TRBJ2-7, with TRBD1 as a possible D gene (5 bases). Per germline, CDR1 SEHNR and CDR2 FQNEAQ (reference sequence). V dropped 0 bases and J dropped 7 bases, with 10 bases sitting between them. The CDR3 extends over 13 amino acids.

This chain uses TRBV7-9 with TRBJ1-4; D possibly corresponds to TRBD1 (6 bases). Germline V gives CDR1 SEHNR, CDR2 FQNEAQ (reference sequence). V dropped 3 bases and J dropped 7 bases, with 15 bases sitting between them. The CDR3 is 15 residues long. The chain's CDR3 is CASSLGLQGAEKLFF. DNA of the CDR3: TGTGCCAGCAGCTTGGGCTTACAGGGCGCTGAAAAACTGTTTTTT.

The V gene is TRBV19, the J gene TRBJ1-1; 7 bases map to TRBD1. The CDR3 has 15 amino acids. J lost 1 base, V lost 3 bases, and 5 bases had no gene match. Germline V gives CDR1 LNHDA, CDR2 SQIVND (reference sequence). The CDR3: CASSIRDSSNTEAFF. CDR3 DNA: TGTGCCAGTAGTATTAGGGACAGCTCGAACACTGAAGCTTTCTTT.

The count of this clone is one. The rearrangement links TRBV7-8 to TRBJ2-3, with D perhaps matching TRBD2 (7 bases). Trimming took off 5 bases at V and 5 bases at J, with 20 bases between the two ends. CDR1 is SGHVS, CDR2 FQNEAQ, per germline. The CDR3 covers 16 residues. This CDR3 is CASSRLRGGGQDTQYF. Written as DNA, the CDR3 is TGTGCCAGCAGCCGACTGCGAGGGGGGGGCCAAGATACGCAGTATTTT.

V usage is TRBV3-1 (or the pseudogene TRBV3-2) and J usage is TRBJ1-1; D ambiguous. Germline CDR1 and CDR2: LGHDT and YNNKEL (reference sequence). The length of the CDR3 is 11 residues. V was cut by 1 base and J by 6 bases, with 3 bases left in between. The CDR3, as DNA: TGTGCCAGCAGCCAAGCATCTGAAGCTTTCTTT. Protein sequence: CASSQASEAFF.

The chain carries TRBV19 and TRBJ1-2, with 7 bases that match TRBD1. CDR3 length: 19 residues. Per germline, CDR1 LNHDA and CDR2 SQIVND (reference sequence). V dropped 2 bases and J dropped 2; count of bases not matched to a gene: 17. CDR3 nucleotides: TGTGCCAGTAGTATAACCCCCCATCAAGGAGGGGGCAGGAACTATGGCTACACCTTC. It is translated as CASSITPHQGGGRNYGYTF.

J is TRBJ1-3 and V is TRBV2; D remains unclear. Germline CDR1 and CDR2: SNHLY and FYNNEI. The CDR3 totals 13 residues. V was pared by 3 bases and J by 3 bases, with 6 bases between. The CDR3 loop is CASSESVGNTIYF. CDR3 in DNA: TGTGCCAGCAGTGAGAGTGTTGGAAACACCATATATTTT.

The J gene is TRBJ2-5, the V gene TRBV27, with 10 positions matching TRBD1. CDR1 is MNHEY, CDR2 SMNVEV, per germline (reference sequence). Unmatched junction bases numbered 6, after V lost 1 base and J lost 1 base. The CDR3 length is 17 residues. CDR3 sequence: CASSLFGTGASQETQYF. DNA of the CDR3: TGTGCCAGCAGTTTATTTGGGACAGGGGCTAGCCAAGAGACCCAGTACTTC.

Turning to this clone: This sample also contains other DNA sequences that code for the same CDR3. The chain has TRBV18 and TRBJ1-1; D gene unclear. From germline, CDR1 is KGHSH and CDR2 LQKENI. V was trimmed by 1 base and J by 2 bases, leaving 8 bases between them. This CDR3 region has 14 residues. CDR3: CASSPLPGNTEAFF. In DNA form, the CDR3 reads TGTGCCAGCTCACCACTTCCGGGAAACACTGAAGCTTTCTTT.